This T cell receptor (beta chain) derives from a study of OX40 agonist ivuxolimab in advanced cancers. As for the study in general: Checkpoint inhibitors had been given previously to 40% of patients.

Only in-frame clones appear in the TCRdb table, and some are missing; sequencing was by immunoSEQ multiplex PCR. The sample comprises roughly 80,000 clones, 80% to 90% of which are singletons, and around 2% rests with the top ten. Between the trimmed V and J ends, which lost 6 bases and 2 bases, there was a span of 15 bases. Germline assignment: CDR1 LGHNA and CDR2 YNFKEQ. The CDR3 length is 15 residues. General study points: Which antigen the expanded peripheral T cells recognized is unknown. More expanded clones were seen, on average, in CD8+ T cells than in CD4+.

With regard to this clone: Its specificity is unknown.

V and J are TRBV4-2 and TRBJ2-3; tentatively, D is TRBD1 or TRBD2 (5 bases each). The source was CD4+ or CD8+ T cells sorted from blood, collected in a trial of the OX40 agonist ivuxolimab. The sequence derives from an adult with an advanced solid tumor such as melanoma, head and neck, liver or kidney cancer. Here the CDR3 reads CASSSNGAYTDTQYF. CDR3 coding DNA: TGTGCCAGCAGTTCGAACGGGGCGTACACAGATACGCAGTATTTT.